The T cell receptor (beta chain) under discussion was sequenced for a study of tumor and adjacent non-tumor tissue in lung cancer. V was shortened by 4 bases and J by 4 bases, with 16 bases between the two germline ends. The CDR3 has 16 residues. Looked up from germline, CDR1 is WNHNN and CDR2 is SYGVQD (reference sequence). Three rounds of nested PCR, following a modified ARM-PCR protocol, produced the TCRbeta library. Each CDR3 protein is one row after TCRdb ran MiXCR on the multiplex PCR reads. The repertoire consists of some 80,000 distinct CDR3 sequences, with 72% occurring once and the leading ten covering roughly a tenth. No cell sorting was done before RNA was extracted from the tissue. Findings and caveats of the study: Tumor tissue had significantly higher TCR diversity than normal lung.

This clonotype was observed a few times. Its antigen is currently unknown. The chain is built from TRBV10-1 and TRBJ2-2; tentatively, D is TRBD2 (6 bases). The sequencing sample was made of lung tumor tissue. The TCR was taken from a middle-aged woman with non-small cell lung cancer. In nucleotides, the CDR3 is TGCGCCAGCAGTGGAGGAGGGATCCCTGGCACCGGGGAGCTGTTTTTT. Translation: CASSGGGIPGTGELFF.